This note documents a single T cell receptor (beta chain) sequence. This sample is drawn from a study of T-cell reconstitution after alpha-beta-depleted transplantation in children. Germline V gene data show CDR1 as DFQATT and CDR2 as SNEGSKA (reference sequence). The CDR3 totals 16 residues. V trimming: 4 bases; J trimming: 1 base; junction bases outside the gene matches: 10. The authors prepared the TCRbeta library with unique molecular identifiers. MiXCR, applied by TCRdb to the PCR reads, yields one record per CDR3 protein. The repertoire holds 150,000 to 200,000 distinct CDR3 sequences, with about 14% as singletons.

The V gene is TRBV20-1, the J gene TRBJ2-3; 8 bases align to TRBD2. This sequence was found in a human donor who donated a stem cell graft to a child with acute lymphoblastic leukemia. Specimen: PBMCs from the stem cell graft donor, collected from the stem cell graft. CDR3 nucleotide sequence: TGCAGTGCTATTGGCTTCGGGAGGGATGGCACAGATACGCAGTATTTT. Translating it yields CSAIGFGRDGTDTQYF.